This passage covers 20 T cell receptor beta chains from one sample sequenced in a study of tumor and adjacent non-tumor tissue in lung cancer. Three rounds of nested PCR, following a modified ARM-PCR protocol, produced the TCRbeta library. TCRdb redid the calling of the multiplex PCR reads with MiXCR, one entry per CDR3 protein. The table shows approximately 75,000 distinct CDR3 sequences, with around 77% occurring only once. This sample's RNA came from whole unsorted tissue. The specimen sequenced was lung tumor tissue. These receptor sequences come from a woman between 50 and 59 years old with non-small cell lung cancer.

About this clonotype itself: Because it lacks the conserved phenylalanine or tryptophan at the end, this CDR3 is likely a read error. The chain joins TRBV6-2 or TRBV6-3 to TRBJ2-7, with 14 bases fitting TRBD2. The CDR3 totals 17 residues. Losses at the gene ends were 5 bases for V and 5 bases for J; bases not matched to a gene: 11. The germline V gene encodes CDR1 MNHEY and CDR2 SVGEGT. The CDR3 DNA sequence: TGTGCCAGCAGTCACCGGGACGGGACTAGCGGGAGCCACGAGCAGTACTCC. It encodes CASSHRDGTSGSHEQYS.

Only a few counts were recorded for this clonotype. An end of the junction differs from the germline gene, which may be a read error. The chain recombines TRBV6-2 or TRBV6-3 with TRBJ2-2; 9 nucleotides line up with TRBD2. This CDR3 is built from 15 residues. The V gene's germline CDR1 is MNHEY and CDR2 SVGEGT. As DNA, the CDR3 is TGTACCAGCAGACTAGCGGAAGTGGACACCGGGGAGCTGTTTTTT. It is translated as CTSRLAEVDTGELFF.

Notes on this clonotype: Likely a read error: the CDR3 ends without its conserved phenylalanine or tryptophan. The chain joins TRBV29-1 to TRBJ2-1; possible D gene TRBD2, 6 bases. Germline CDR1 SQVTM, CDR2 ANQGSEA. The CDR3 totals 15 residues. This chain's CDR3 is CSIEESTRSINEQFL. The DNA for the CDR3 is TGCAGCATTGAAGAGTCGACTAGGTCCATCAATGAGCAGTTCCTT.

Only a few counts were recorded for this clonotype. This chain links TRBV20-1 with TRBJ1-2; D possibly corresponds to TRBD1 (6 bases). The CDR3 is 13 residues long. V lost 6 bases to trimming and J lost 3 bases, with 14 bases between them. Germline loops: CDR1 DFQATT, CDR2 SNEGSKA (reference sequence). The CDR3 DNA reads TGCAGTGCGCGGACAGCCTCGGACTATGGCTACACCTTC. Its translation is CSARTASDYGYTF.

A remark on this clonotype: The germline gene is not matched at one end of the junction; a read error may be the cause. Written as DNA, the CDR3 is TGTGCGAGCAGTCAAGAGGGGGGTGCCGGGCCCTACAATGAGCAGTTCTTC. Protein: CASSQEGGAGPYNEQFF. V usage is TRBV4-2 and J usage is TRBJ2-1; D is possibly TRBD1 or TRBD2 (6 bases each). The CDR3 has 17 residues. The germline V gene encodes CDR1 LGHNA and CDR2 YNFKEQ.

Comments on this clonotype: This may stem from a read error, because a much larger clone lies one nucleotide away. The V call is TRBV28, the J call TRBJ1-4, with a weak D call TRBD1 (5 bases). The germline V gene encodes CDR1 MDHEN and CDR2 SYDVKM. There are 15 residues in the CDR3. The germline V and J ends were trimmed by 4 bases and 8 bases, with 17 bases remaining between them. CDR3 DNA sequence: TGTGCCAGCAGTTCCGCGAACCAGGGAGGGGAAAAACTGTTTTTT. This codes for CASSSANQGGEKLFF. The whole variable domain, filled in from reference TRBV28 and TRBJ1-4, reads DVKVTQSSRYLVKRTGEKVFLECVQDMDHENMFWYRQDPGLGLRLIYFSYDVKMKEKGDIPEGYSVSREKKERFSLILESASTNQTSMYLCASSSANQGGEKLFFGSGTQLSVL.

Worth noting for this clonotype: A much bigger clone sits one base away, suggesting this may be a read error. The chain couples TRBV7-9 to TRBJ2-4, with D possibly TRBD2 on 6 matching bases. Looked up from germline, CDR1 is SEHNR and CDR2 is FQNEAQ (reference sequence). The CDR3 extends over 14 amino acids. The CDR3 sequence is CVSSWFQGGNIQYF. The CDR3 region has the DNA TGTGTCAGCAGCTGGTTCCAGGGAGGAAACATTCAGTACTTC.

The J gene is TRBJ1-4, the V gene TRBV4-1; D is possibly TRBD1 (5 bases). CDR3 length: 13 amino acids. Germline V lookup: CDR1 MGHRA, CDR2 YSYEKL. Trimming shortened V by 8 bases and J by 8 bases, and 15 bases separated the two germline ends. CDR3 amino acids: CASLDMEEEKLFF. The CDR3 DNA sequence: TGCGCCAGCTTGGACATGGAGGAGGAAAAACTGTTTTTT.

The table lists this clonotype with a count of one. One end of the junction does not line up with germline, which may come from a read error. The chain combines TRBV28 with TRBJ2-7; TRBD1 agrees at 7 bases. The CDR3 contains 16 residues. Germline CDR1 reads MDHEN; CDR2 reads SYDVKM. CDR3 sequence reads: CASSFPWTGSTDEQYF. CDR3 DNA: TGTGCAAGCAGTTTTCCCTGGACAGGCAGCACCGACGAGCAGTACTTC.

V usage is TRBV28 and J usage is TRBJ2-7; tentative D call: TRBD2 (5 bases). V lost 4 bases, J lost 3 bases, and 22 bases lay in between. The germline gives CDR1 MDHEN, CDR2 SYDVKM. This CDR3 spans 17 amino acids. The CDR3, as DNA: TGTGCCAGCAGTTCTCAGAAGGAACTAGTGGGGTTCTACGAGCAGTACTTC. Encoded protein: CASSSQKELVGFYEQYF. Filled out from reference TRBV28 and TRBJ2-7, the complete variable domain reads DVKVTQSSRYLVKRTGEKVFLECVQDMDHENMFWYRQDPGLGLRLIYFSYDVKMKEKGDIPEGYSVSREKKERFSLILESASTNQTSMYLCASSSQKELVGFYEQYFGPGTRLTVT.

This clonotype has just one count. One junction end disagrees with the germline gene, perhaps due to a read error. CDR3 in DNA: TGTACCAGCAGCCAAGAGGGGGGTGGCGGACCCTACAATGAGCAGTACTTC. Amino acid sequence: CTSSQEGGGGPYNEQYF. The chain is built from TRBV4-2 and TRBJ2-1; D might be TRBD1 or TRBD2, each matching 6 bases. The DNA end is a closer match to TRBJ2-7, so the J assignment may be wrong. This CDR3 comprises 17 residues. CDR1 and CDR2 from the germline V gene are LGHNA and YNFKEQ.

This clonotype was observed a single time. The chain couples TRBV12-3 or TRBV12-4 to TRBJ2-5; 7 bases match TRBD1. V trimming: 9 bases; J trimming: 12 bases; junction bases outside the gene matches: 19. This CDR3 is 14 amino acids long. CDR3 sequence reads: CASSPRDRQETKYF. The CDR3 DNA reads TGTGCCAGTAGTCCCCGGGACAGACAAGAGACAAAGTACTTC.

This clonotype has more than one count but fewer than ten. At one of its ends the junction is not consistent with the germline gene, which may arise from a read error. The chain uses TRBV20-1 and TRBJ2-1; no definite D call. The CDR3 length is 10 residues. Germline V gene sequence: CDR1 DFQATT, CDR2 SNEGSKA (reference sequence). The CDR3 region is CSAHYNEQLF. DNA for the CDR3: TGCAGTGCACATTACAATGAGCAGCTCTTC.

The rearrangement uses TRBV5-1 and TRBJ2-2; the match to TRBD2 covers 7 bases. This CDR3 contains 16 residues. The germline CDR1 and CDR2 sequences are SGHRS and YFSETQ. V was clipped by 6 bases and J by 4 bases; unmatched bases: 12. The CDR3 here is CASTERAGAGTGELFF. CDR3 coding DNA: TGCGCCAGCACGGAACGTGCGGGAGCGGGCACCGGGGAGCTGTTTTTT.

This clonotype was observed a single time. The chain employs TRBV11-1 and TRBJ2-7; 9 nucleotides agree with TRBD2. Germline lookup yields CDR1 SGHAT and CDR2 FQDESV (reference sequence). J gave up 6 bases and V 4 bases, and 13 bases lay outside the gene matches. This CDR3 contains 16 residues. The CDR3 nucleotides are TGTGCCAGCAGCTATTCCAGTGGGCAGCGGGAGGTCGAGCAGTACTTC. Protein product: CASSYSSGQREVEQYF.

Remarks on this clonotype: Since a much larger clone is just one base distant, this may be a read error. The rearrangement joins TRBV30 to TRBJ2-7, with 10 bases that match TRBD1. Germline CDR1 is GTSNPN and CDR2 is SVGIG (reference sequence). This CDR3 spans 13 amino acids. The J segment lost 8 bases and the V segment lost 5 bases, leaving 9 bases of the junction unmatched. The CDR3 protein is CAWSRTGGYKQYF. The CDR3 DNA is TGTGCCTGGTCCCGGACAGGGGGATACAAGCAGTACTTC. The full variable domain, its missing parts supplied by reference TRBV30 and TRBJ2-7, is SQTIHQWPATLVQPVGSPLSLECTVEGTSNPNLYWYRQAAGRGLQLLFYSVGIGQISSEVPQNLSASRPQDRQFILSSKKLLLSDSGFYLCAWSRTGGYKQYFGPGTRLTVT.

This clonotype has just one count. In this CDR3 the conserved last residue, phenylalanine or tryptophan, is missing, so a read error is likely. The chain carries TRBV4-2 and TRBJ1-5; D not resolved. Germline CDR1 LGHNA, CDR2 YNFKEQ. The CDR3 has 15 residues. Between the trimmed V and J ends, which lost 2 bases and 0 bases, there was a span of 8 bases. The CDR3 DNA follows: TGTGCCAGCAGCCAATACTTCACTAGCAATCAGCCCCAGCATTCT. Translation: CASSQYFTSNQPQHS.

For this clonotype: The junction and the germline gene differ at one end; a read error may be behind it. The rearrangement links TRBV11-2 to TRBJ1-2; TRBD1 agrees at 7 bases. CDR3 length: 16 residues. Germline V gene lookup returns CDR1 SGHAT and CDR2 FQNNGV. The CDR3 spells CASSLGPSGTAYGYAF. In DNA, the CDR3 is TGTGCCAGCAGCTTAGGCCCCTCAGGGACAGCCTATGGTTACGCCTTC.

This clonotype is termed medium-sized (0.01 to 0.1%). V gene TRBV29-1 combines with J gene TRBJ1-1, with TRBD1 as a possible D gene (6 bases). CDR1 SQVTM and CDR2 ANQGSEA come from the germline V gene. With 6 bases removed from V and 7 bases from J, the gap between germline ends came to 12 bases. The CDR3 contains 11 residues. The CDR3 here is CSVAGAGEAFF. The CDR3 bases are TGCAGCGTCGCGGGGGCCGGTGAAGCTTTCTTT.

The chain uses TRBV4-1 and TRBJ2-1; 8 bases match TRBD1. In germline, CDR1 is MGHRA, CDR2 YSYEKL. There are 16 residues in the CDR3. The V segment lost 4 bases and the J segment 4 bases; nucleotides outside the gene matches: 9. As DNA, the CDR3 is TGCGCCAGCAGCCCCGGCAGGGGACAGGTATACAATGAGCAGTTCTTC. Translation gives CASSPGRGQVYNEQFF.